The subject of this entry is one T cell receptor beta chain. Its antigen is still unknown. Data came from immunoSEQ multiplex PCR; TCRdb stores just in-frame clones and leaves some out. The sample carries around 1,900,000 clones, 85% to 95% recorded once. Germline V gene sequence: CDR1 LNHDA, CDR2 SQIVND (reference sequence). Trimming cost V 4 bases and J 1 base; bases outside gene matches: 5. The CDR3 runs 16 residues. These data are taken from a study of shared clonotypes between healthy human individuals. CD45RO-negative cells were positively selected for CCR7, leaving out terminally differentiated effector memory CD45RA+ cells. All donors qualified as healthy HIV-negative adults and had experienced no recent acute infections or vaccinations. Regarding the study as a whole: Shared clonotypes across all four donors exceeded non-shared ones in generation probability.

The receptor's source is a man aged 18 to 29 in good health. Some clones in this sample may be carry-over from other donors' samples. V gene TRBV19 combines with J gene TRBJ2-3; 10 bases match TRBD1. The sequencing sample was made of naive CD8+ T cells from PBMCs. Here the CDR3 DNA reads TGTGCCAGTAGTAGGACCGGGACAGGGGGCACAGATACGCAGTATTTT. Protein product: CASSRTGTGGTDTQYF.